These 13 T cell receptor beta chains share one sample of origin, sequenced in a study of PD-L1 blockade in urothelial cancer. Sequencing used immunoSEQ multiplex PCR; TCRdb keeps in-frame clones, though not all of them. Of around 110,000 clones in the sample, more than 85% were seen once. Specified time point: peripheral blood 6 weeks after treatment start. The input for sequencing was PBMCs, taken around atezolizumab (anti-PD-L1) treatment. Source of these receptors: a man aged 60 to 69 with urothelial cancer.

The gene calls are TRBV28 and TRBJ2-1; weak D call: TRBD2 (6 bases). V was cut by 3 bases and J by 8 bases, with 11 bases left in between. The CDR3 spans 13 residues. Germline-derived CDR1 and CDR2 are MDHEN and SYDVKM. The CDR3 DNA reads as TGTGCCAGCAGTTTTCGGGGGAGCGATGAGCAGTTCTTC. This sequence encodes CASSFRGSDEQFF.

The gene calls are TRBV5-5 and TRBJ1-1; TRBD1 aligns across 7 bases. CDR1 is SGHKS, CDR2 YYEKEE, per germline (reference sequence). With 2 bases clipped from V and 0 bases from J, the junction kept 7 bases outside the gene matches. This CDR3 is built from 16 residues. The CDR3 DNA follows: TGTGCCAGCAGCTTAAGACAGGGCAAAATGAACACTGAAGCTTTCTTT. As protein: CASSLRQGKMNTEAFF.

The rearrangement uses TRBV5-1 and TRBJ2-5; no firm D call. This CDR3 spans 13 amino acids. V was shortened by 1 base and J by 2 bases, with 6 bases between the two germline ends. Germline V gene sequence: CDR1 SGHRS, CDR2 YFSETQ. In nucleotides, the CDR3 is TGCGCCAGCAGCTTGTATACTCAAGAGACCCAGTACTTC. This gives the protein CASSLYTQETQYF.

V is TRBV19 and J is TRBJ2-1; 11 nucleotides line up with TRBD1. This CDR3 comprises 15 residues. Germline assignment: CDR1 LNHDA and CDR2 SQIVND (reference sequence). The V segment lost 5 bases and the J segment 4 bases; nucleotides outside the gene matches: 4. CDR3 bases: TGTGCCAGTAGTCTTGGACAGGGGGCATACAATGAGCAGTTCTTC. It is translated as CASSLGQGAYNEQFF. The complete variable domain, with remaining parts taken from reference TRBV19 and TRBJ2-1, reads DGGITQSPKYLFRKEGQNVTLSCEQNLNHDAMYWYRQDPGQGLRLIYYSQIVNDFQKGDIAEGYSVSREKKESFPLTVTSAQKNPTAFYLCASSLGQGAYNEQFFGPGTRLTVL.

This clone was counted once. The chain has TRBV5-6 and TRBJ2-7; 8 bases map to TRBD1. After removal of 5 bases from V and 6 bases from J, the junction contained 4 bases not matched to a gene. The CDR3 length is 12 residues. Germline CDR1 is SGHDT and CDR2 is YYEEEE. CDR3 region: CASRPQGGEQYF. The CDR3 bases are TGTGCCAGCAGACCACAGGGGGGCGAGCAGTACTTC.

This chain connects TRBV29-1 to TRBJ2-5; maybe TRBD2 (6 bases). This CDR3 has 16 amino acids. V was pared by 3 bases and J by 4 bases, with 21 bases between. The germline V gene encodes CDR1 SQVTM and CDR2 ANQGSEA. CDR3 nucleotide sequence: TGCAGCGTTGATTACGGAGGGGCAGCCACAACAGAGACCCAGTACTTC. Translated, it gives CSVDYGGAATTETQYF.

The CDR3 loop is CASSPSLAGSTDTQYF. CDR3 nucleotide sequence: TGTGCCAGCAGCCCCTCACTAGCGGGAAGCACAGATACGCAGTATTTT. The gene calls are TRBV7-9 and TRBJ2-3, with 10 bases lining up with TRBD2. V trimming: 5 bases; J trimming: 0 bases; junction bases outside the gene matches: 5. In germline, CDR1 is SEHNR, CDR2 FQNEAQ (reference sequence). The CDR3 spans 16 residues. The full variable domain, rest sourced from reference TRBV7-9 and TRBJ2-3, is DTGVSQNPRHKITKRGQNVTFRCDPISEHNRLYWYRQTLGQGPEFLTYFQNEAQLEKSRLLSDRFSAERPKGSFSTLEIQRTEQGDSAMYLCASSPSLAGSTDTQYFGPGTRLTVL.

The rearrangement joins TRBV4-2 to TRBJ1-4; tentatively, D is TRBD1 (6 bases). V lost 5 bases and J lost 5, with 12 bases in between. This CDR3 has 14 residues. Germline values: CDR1 LGHNA, CDR2 YNFKEQ. Here the CDR3 reads CASSLQGANEKLFF. CDR3 in DNA: TGTGCCAGCAGCTTACAGGGAGCGAATGAAAAACTGTTTTTT.

The J gene is TRBJ2-1, the V gene TRBV5-6, with 11 bases fitting TRBD2. CDR1 and CDR2 from the germline V gene are SGHDT and YYEEEE. The V segment lost 0 bases and the J segment 4 bases; nucleotides outside the gene matches: 6. CDR3 length: 17 amino acids. Here the CDR3 reads CASSLDGTSGDYNEQFF. The CDR3, as DNA: TGTGCCAGCAGCTTGGACGGGACTAGCGGAGATTACAATGAGCAGTTCTTC.

The J gene is TRBJ2-2, the V gene TRBV18; no firm D call. Germline loops: CDR1 KGHSH, CDR2 LQKENI. The CDR3 is 13 amino acids. Trimming pared 3 bases from V and 5 bases from J, leaving 7 bases between. The CDR3 sequence is CASSPGWTGELFF. The CDR3 DNA sequence: TGTGCCAGCTCACCCGGGTGGACCGGGGAGCTGTTTTTT.

V and J are TRBV4-1 and TRBJ2-1; tentative D call: TRBD2 (5 bases). CDR1 MGHRA and CDR2 YSYEKL come from the germline V gene. This CDR3 has 16 amino acids. Deletions cut 0 bases from V and 4 bases from J, with 13 bases between. The DNA of the CDR3 is TGCGCCAGCAGCCAAGAAACGGGGTTTCGATACAATGAGCAGTTCTTC. This translates into CASSQETGFRYNEQFF.

V gene TRBV29-1 combines with J gene TRBJ2-6; TRBD1 aligns across 7 bases. The CDR3 contains 17 residues. CDR1 and CDR2 (germline): SQVTM, ANQGSEA. V gave up 7 bases and J gave up 2 bases; unmatched junction bases: 14. In nucleotides, the CDR3 is TGCAGCGCTCTATTGGCGGACAGGCCGACTGGGGCCAACGTCCTGACTTTC. It is translated as CSALLADRPTGANVLTF.

The V gene is TRBV5-4, the J gene TRBJ1-3; unclear D gene. V was trimmed by 0 bases and J by 2 bases, leaving 9 bases between them. The CDR3 has 15 residues. CDR1 is SGHNT and CDR2 is YYREEE in the germline V gene (reference sequence). CDR3 amino acids: CASSLAGGPGNTIYF. CDR3 in DNA: TGTGCCAGCAGCTTGGCGGGAGGTCCTGGAAACACCATATATTTT.